This record covers a single TCR beta chain. TCRdb reanalysed the RT-PCR reads using MiXCR and keeps one entry per CDR3 protein. The table shows about 700,000 distinct CDR3 sequences, with 11% to 15% occurring only once. The sequence was collected from a female donor in good health, serving as a healthy control. Material: memory CD4+ T cells from blood.

In DNA, the CDR3 is TGCAGCGCCGATACGTGGGGGGCTGAAGCTTTCTTT. It translates to CSADTWGAEAFF. The chain carries TRBV29-1 and TRBJ1-1; possibly TRBD1 for D (5 bases). The CDR3 is 12 amino acids. Germline CDR1 reads SQVTM; CDR2 reads ANQGSEA. The V and J ends lost 7 bases and 6 bases respectively, with 15 bases between them.